These T cell receptor beta chains were read from a single sample in a study of identifying expanded T cells in peripheral blood. The assay was immunoSEQ multiplex PCR, and TCRdb's table has in-frame clones only and misses some. The sample has more than 85,000 clones, roughly 88% seen once; the top ten hold around an eighth. Sequencing input: blood. The source is a person between 18 and 69 years old in good health. CDR3s include the opening cysteine and the closing phenylalanine or tryptophan. A D gene is named only where the DNA matches it firmly. Clone sizes are given selectively: once, few, many, or a class where the clone is expanded.

size	V	J	D	DNA	CDR3
.	TRBV2	TRBJ1-3	.	TGTGCCAGCAGTCGGCGGGGGACTGGAAACACCATATATTTT	CASSRRGTGNTIYF
.	TRBV19	TRBJ1-1	.	TGTGCCAGTAGTATAGGGCCCCGGACTGAAGCTTTCTTT	CASSIGPRTEAFF
.	TRBV6-4	TRBJ2-2	.	TGTGCCAGCAGTCTAACTAGCACCGGGGAGCTGTTTTTT	CASSLTSTGELFF
.	TRBV2	TRBJ2-1	TRBD2	TGTGCCAGCAGTGAGGGGGGAGCGGGGAGCTCCTACAATGAGCAGTTCTTC	CASSEGGAGSSYNEQFF
.	TRBV2	TRBJ2-3	.	TGTGCCAGCAGTAGGACAGACCCCTATACGCAGTATTTT	CASSRTDPYTQYF
.	TRBV28	TRBJ1-2	TRBD1	TGCGCCAGCAGTTTCCCGGGACAGCTCAACTATGGCTACACCTTC	CASSFPGQLNYGYTF
.	TRBV2	TRBJ2-2	TRBD1	TGTGCCAGCATCGAGGGGTCAGGGGGAACCGGGGAGCTGTTTTTT	CASIEGSGGTGELFF
.	TRBV5-4	TRBJ2-7	.	TGTGCCAGCAGCTTGGGGTGGGGCAGGGGATCTTACGAGCAGTACTTC	CASSLGWGRGSYEQYF
.	TRBV18	TRBJ1-1	.	TGTGCCAGCTCACCAGAGACAGGGAACACTGAAGCTTTCTTT	CASSPETGNTEAFF
.	TRBV9	TRBJ2-6	TRBD1	TGTGCCAGCAGCGTAGCTCTAGGACAGGGGTACGGGGCCAACGTCCTGACTTTC	CASSVALGQGYGANVLTF
.	TRBV10-3	TRBJ2-3	TRBD1	TGTGCCATCAGTGAGCCACAACGGGACAGGGGCGGAGATACGCAGTATTTT	CAISEPQRDRGGDTQYF
.	TRBV5-1	TRBJ2-6	.	TGCGCCAGCAGCCTACAATCTGGGGCCAACGTCCTGACTTTC	CASSLQSGANVLTF
.	TRBV30	TRBJ2-1	TRBD2	TGTGCCTGGAGTGTACGCCTAGCGGGGGGAATCTACAATGAGCAGTTCTTC	CAWSVRLAGGIYNEQFF
.	TRBV7-8	TRBJ1-2	.	TGTGCCAGCAGCTCACCGGTTCTTAACTATGGCTACACCTTC	CASSSPVLNYGYTF
.	TRBV29-1	TRBJ2-1	TRBD2	TGCAGCGTTGAAGATCAAGGCTACTCAGCGGGAGTGGTTGATGAGCAGTTCTTC	CSVEDQGYSAGVVDEQFF
.	TRBV14	TRBJ2-1	.	TGTGCCAGCAGCCAAACTGGGTCAGAGCAGTTCTTC	CASSQTGSEQFF
.	TRBV6-4	TRBJ1-2	TRBD1	TGTGCCAGCAGTTCGACAGGGGTGGGTGGCTACACCTTC	CASSSTGVGGYTF
.	TRBV6-6	TRBJ2-5	TRBD2	TGTGCCAGCAGTTACGAGGCGGGGGGTAGGCAAGAGACCCAGTACTTC	CASSYEAGGRQETQYF
.	TRBV7-2	TRBJ1-4	.	TGTGCCAGCAGCTTATCGACAGGTCTTGAAAAACTGTTTTTT	CASSLSTGLEKLFF
.	TRBV18	TRBJ2-1	TRBD2	TGTGCCAGCTCACCACCCGCTAGCGGACCCTACAATGAGCAGTTCTTC	CASSPPASGPYNEQFF
.	TRBV5-4	TRBJ2-3	TRBD2	TGTGCCAGCACCCCTCGAGCGGGAGGACACACAGATACGCAGTATTTT	CASTPRAGGHTDTQYF
once	TRBV29-1	TRBJ1-1	.	TGCAGCGTTGAGTCACAGGGGAACACTGAAGCTTTCTTT	CSVESQGNTEAFF
.	TRBV28	TRBJ2-7	.	TGTGCCAGCAGTTTAGAGGGTCTCTACGAGCAGTACTTC	CASSLEGLYEQYF
.	TRBV7-9	TRBJ1-1	.	TGTGCCAGCCGCGGGAACACTGAAGCTTTCTTT	CASRGNTEAFF
.	TRBV19	TRBJ1-3	.	TGTGCCACTCACTCTGGAAACACCATATATTTT	CATHSGNTIYF
.	TRBV2	TRBJ1-1	TRBD1	TGTGCCAGCAGTGAATCCTCGCAAACGACAGGGTGGGGCACTGAAGCTTTCTTT	CASSESSQTTGWGTEAFF
.	TRBV6-6	TRBJ2-7	TRBD1	TGTGCCAGCAGTAACCCAGGGGGCCGATACTCCTACGAGCAGTACTTC	CASSNPGGRYSYEQYF
.	TRBV5-1	TRBJ2-2	TRBD1	TGCGCCAGCAGCTTGGCGGGACAGGACACCGGGGAGCTGTTTTTT	CASSLAGQDTGELFF
.	TRBV19	TRBJ2-6	.	TGTGCCAGTAGTAGCCTACAGGCCCCTGGGGCCAACGTCCTGACTTTC	CASSSLQAPGANVLTF
.	TRBV5-1	TRBJ2-7	.	TGCGCCAGCAGCTCCGGGGTCTCCTACGAGCAGTACTTC	CASSSGVSYEQYF
.	TRBV28	TRBJ2-7	TRBD1	TGTGCCAGCAGTTTCAAACAGGGGGGATCCTACGAGCAGTACTTC	CASSFKQGGSYEQYF
.	TRBV5-4	TRBJ2-5	.	TGTGCCAGCAGCGTGGACGGAGAGACCCAGTACTTC	CASSVDGETQYF
.	TRBV7-3	TRBJ2-2	.	TGTGCCAGCAGCTCAAGGGCCCCTCCGAACACCGGGGAGCTGTTTTTT	CASSSRAPPNTGELFF
.	TRBV7-3	TRBJ1-6	TRBD1	TGTGCCAGCAGCTTAAGCGGGGGACAGGGGAGTTTTTTAGAATCACCCCTCCACTTT	CASSLSGGQGSFLESPLHF